This T cell receptor (beta chain) was observed in a study of blood T cell repertoires in COVID-19. Produced via immunoSEQ multiplex PCR; TCRdb's table is partial and in-frame only. The data show about 360,000 clones, 81% seen once. Germline CDR1 SNHLY, CDR2 FYNNEI. This CDR3 has 16 amino acids. V was shortened by 5 bases and J by 1 base, with 14 bases between the two germline ends. The clonotype comes from a human donor with acute or convalescent COVID-19. The donor label of this sample is uncertain. The sequencing sample was made of peripheral blood. The V call is TRBV2, the J call TRBJ1-4; D remains ambiguous. CDR3 sequence (DNA): TGTGCCAGCAGTTCCCGGCGGGGAGGAACTAATGAAAAACTGTTTTTT. It encodes CASSSRRGGTNEKLFF.